Following are 24 T cell receptor beta chains from one sample sequenced in a study of long-term antiretroviral therapy in people with HIV. Survey-level immunoSEQ v3.0 assays were run. Data came from immunoSEQ multiplex PCR; TCRdb stores just in-frame clones and leaves some out. The sample yields about 10,000 clones, about four fifths seen once. Sequencing used unsorted PBMCs, obtained 0.3 years before starting antiretroviral therapy. The receptors were gathered from a young man with HIV.

The chain is built from TRBV7-9 and TRBJ2-2, with no clear D. This CDR3 has 13 amino acids. V was trimmed by 3 bases and J by 6 bases, leaving 8 bases between them. Germline assignment: CDR1 SEHNR and CDR2 FQNEAQ (reference sequence). The CDR3: CASSLYLSGELFF. CDR3 DNA sequence: TGTGCCAGCAGCTTGTATCTCTCCGGGGAGCTGTTTTTT. Together with reference TRBV7-9 and TRBJ2-2, the CDR3 gives the full variable domain: DTGVSQNPRHKITKRGQNVTFRCDPISEHNRLYWYRQTLGQGPEFLTYFQNEAQLEKSRLLSDRFSAERPKGSFSTLEIQRTEQGDSAMYLCASSLYLSGELFFGEGSRLTVL.

CDR3: CASSLGESSYEQYF. The CDR3 nucleotides are TGCGCCAGCAGCTTGGGGGAGAGCTCCTACGAGCAGTACTTC. This chain uses TRBV5-1 with TRBJ2-7, with a tentative D call TRBD2 (5 bases). The ends were cut back, 0 bases at V and 0 bases at J, with 7 bases in the middle. Per the germline V gene, CDR1 is SGHRS and CDR2 is YFSETQ. The CDR3 extends over 14 amino acids.

This chain links TRBV11-1 with TRBJ1-1; D is unresolved. This CDR3 spans 14 amino acids. The germline gives CDR1 SGHAT, CDR2 FQDESV (reference sequence). V dropped 4 bases and J dropped 0 bases, with 9 bases sitting between them. CDR3 in DNA: TGTGCCAGCAGCTATACATCGATGAACACTGAAGCTTTCTTT. This translates into CASSYTSMNTEAFF.

The chain uses TRBV5-1 and TRBJ1-3; 7 nucleotides line up with TRBD1. Germline CDR1 is SGHRS and CDR2 is YFSETQ. Trimming cost V 0 bases and J 0 bases; bases outside gene matches: 3. This CDR3 spans 16 amino acids. The CDR3 DNA sequence: TGCGCCAGCAGCTTGGAGGGGGCGCGCTCTGGAAACACCATATATTTT. Translating it yields CASSLEGARSGNTIYF.

The J gene is TRBJ1-1, the V gene TRBV19, with D unresolved. Germline CDR1 LNHDA, CDR2 SQIVND (reference sequence). The CDR3 runs to 12 residues. The V and J ends lost 6 bases and 1 base respectively, with 6 bases between them. The CDR3 DNA reads as TGTGCCAGTAGATGGGAGAACACTGAAGCTTTCTTT. Amino acid sequence: CASRWENTEAFF.

The count of this clone is one. The chain carries TRBV27 and TRBJ1-6, with D possibly TRBD1 on 6 matching bases. Germline V gene sequence: CDR1 MNHEY, CDR2 SMNVEV (reference sequence). Trimming took 6 bases from V and 8 from J, leaving 20 bases between them. This CDR3 has 16 amino acids. DNA for the CDR3: TGTGCCAGCAGCCTCCAGGGGCTTGGCGGTTATTCACCCCTCCACTTT. This gives the protein CASSLQGLGGYSPLHF.

This rearrangement joins TRBV2 to TRBJ1-1; D is possibly TRBD1 (6 bases). Germline V gene lookup returns CDR1 SNHLY and CDR2 FYNNEI. CDR3 length equals 13 residues. V was cut by 5 bases and J by 6 bases, with 13 bases left in between. The CDR3 sequence: CASSLTGQAEAFF. In DNA, the CDR3 is TGTGCCAGCAGTCTCACAGGGCAGGCTGAAGCTTTCTTT.

V and J are TRBV27 and TRBJ1-2; 7 bases agree with TRBD1. Germline lookup yields CDR1 MNHEY and CDR2 SMNVEV (reference sequence). After removal of 3 bases from V and 2 bases from J, the junction contained 3 bases not matched to a gene. The CDR3 is 14 amino acids. Written as DNA, the CDR3 is TGTGCCAGCAGTTTTGGACAGGCCAACTATGGCTACACCTTC. Its translation: CASSFGQANYGYTF.

This clone was recorded once. J is TRBJ2-1 and V is TRBV5-1; 12 bases are shared with TRBD2. The CDR3 is made up of 16 amino acids. V dropped 0 bases and J dropped 3; count of bases not matched to a gene: 1. The germline V gene has CDR1 SGHRS and CDR2 YFSETQ. CDR3 DNA: TGCGCCAGCAGCTTGGGACTAGCGGGGGACTACAATGAGCAGTTCTTC. Amino acids: CASSLGLAGDYNEQFF.

This clone has a single count. V gene TRBV7-2 combines with J gene TRBJ1-5, with D tentatively TRBD1 (5 bases). CDR1 SGHTA and CDR2 FQGNSA come from the germline V gene. V lost 1 base, J lost 7 bases, and 14 bases lay in between. The CDR3 length is 15 residues. The CDR3 loop is CASSLEGREGQPQHF. The CDR3 DNA sequence: TGTGCCAGCAGCTTAGAGGGCAGGGAGGGACAGCCCCAGCATTTT.

This chain links TRBV18 with TRBJ1-1; 9 bases are a match to TRBD1. CDR1 and CDR2 from the germline V gene are KGHSH and LQKENI. The CDR3 covers 15 residues. J lost 4 bases, V lost 2 bases, and 5 bases had no gene match. CDR3 bases: TGTGCCAGCTCACCAAGTACAGGGGGCGTCACTGAAGCTTTCTTT. Translation gives CASSPSTGGVTEAFF.

This chain links TRBV5-4 with TRBJ2-1; 11 bases are shared with TRBD2. Per germline, CDR1 SGHNT and CDR2 YYREEE (reference sequence). V was pared by 1 base and J by 3 bases, with 0 bases of the junction left unmatched. The CDR3 loop spans 15 amino acids. CDR3 nucleotide sequence: TGTGCCAGCAGCTTGACTAGCGGGAGCTACAATGAGCAGTTCTTC. Protein sequence: CASSLTSGSYNEQFF.

The chain employs TRBV28 and TRBJ2-1; 8 bases line up with TRBD1. CDR3 length equals 14 residues. Germline V gene lookup returns CDR1 MDHEN and CDR2 SYDVKM. The J segment lost 6 bases and the V segment lost 6 bases, leaving 7 bases of the junction unmatched. This CDR3 reads CASRSPGGFNEQFF. The CDR3 bases are TGTGCCAGCAGGTCCCCAGGGGGCTTCAATGAGCAGTTCTTC. The variable domain in full, completed from reference TRBV28 and TRBJ2-1, reads DVKVTQSSRYLVKRTGEKVFLECVQDMDHENMFWYRQDPGLGLRLIYFSYDVKMKEKGDIPEGYSVSREKKERFSLILESASTNQTSMYLCASRSPGGFNEQFFGPGTRLTVL.

This clone was seen only once. This chain uses TRBV19 with TRBJ1-3, with D tentatively TRBD1 (6 bases). The CDR3 is 20 amino acids. Looked up from germline, CDR1 is LNHDA and CDR2 is SQIVND (reference sequence). Trimming pared 0 bases from V and 0 bases from J, leaving 21 bases between. CDR3 amino acids: CASSIDPPGHGQISGNTIYF. As DNA, the CDR3 is TGTGCCAGTAGTATAGATCCGCCGGGACACGGACAAATCTCTGGAAACACCATATATTTT.

The DNA for the CDR3 is TGTGCCACCAGCGAGGGACAGGGAATTTACGAGCAGTACTTC. Translation gives CATSEGQGIYEQYF. The chain employs TRBV15 and TRBJ2-7; TRBD1 matches 9 bases. The trim removed 5 bases at V and 4 bases at J, leaving 6 bases unmatched. From germline, CDR1 is LNHNV and CDR2 YYDKDF (reference sequence). CDR3 size: 14 residues.

The V gene is TRBV5-1, the J gene TRBJ2-7, with 9 bases aligning to TRBD2. The CDR3 loop spans 15 amino acids. J was trimmed by 2 bases and V by 1 base; bases with no gene match: 4. CDR1 is SGHRS and CDR2 is YFSETQ in the germline V gene. The CDR3 DNA reads TGCGCCAGCAGCTTGACTAGCGGGCTAACCTACGAGCAGTACTTC. Protein sequence: CASSLTSGLTYEQYF.

The chain couples TRBV4-2 to TRBJ2-1, with D unresolved. V lost 1 base and J 5 bases, leaving 6 bases between the germline ends. The CDR3 has 13 residues. Germline V lookup: CDR1 LGHNA, CDR2 YNFKEQ. CDR3 protein: CASSQGGNNEQFF. CDR3 DNA: TGTGCCAGCAGCCAAGGTGGGAACAATGAGCAGTTCTTC.

This chain uses TRBV4-1 with TRBJ1-6, with TRBD1 matching 7 bases. J gave up 8 bases and V 1 base, and 2 bases lay outside the gene matches. Germline V gene data show CDR1 as MGHRA and CDR2 as YSYEKL. CDR3 length equals 14 residues. The CDR3 region is CASSQAQGDSPLHF. For the CDR3, the DNA is TGCGCCAGCAGCCAAGCGCAGGGGGATTCACCCCTCCACTTT.

The chain has TRBV19 and TRBJ2-5; 8 bases match TRBD2. CDR3 length: 15 amino acids. J gave up 1 base and V 5 bases, and 6 bases lay outside the gene matches. Germline-derived CDR1 and CDR2 are LNHDA and SQIVND (reference sequence). The CDR3 is CASSSVAGPQETQYF. CDR3 in DNA: TGTGCCAGTAGTTCAGTAGCGGGGCCCCAAGAGACCCAGTACTTC.

This rearrangement joins TRBV27 to TRBJ2-7; D is perhaps TRBD1 (6 bases). Germline V gene sequence: CDR1 MNHEY, CDR2 SMNVEV (reference sequence). The V gene lost 3 bases and the J gene lost 1 base, with 7 bases spanning the gap. The CDR3 length is 13 residues. The CDR3 is CASSLGASYEQYF. CDR3 coding DNA: TGTGCCAGCAGTTTGGGGGCGTCCTACGAGCAGTACTTC.

V is TRBV15 and J is TRBJ1-3, with 7 bases that match TRBD1. V dropped 0 bases and J dropped 2; count of bases not matched to a gene: 4. Looked up from germline, CDR1 is LNHNV and CDR2 is YYDKDF (reference sequence). This CDR3 region has 16 residues. The CDR3 reads CATSRDFQGAGNTIYF. In DNA form, the CDR3 reads TGTGCCACCAGCAGAGATTTCCAGGGGGCTGGAAACACCATATATTTT.

This clone was seen just once. The chain combines TRBV7-3 with TRBJ2-1; D possibly uses TRBD1 or TRBD2 (5 bases each). Germline CDR1 SGHTA, CDR2 FQGTGA. The ends were cut back, 2 bases at V and 5 bases at J, with 7 bases in the middle. The CDR3 is 13 amino acids. CDR3 sequence: CASSLGGHNEQFF. Here the CDR3 DNA reads TGTGCCAGCAGCTTAGGGGGTCACAATGAGCAGTTCTTC.

The rearrangement links TRBV6-5 to TRBJ1-1; a possible D gene is TRBD1 (5 bases). Germline values: CDR1 MNHEY, CDR2 SVGAGI. Trimming stripped 2 bases from V and 7 bases from J, with 14 bases between. CDR3 size: 14 residues. The DNA of the CDR3 is TGTGCCAGCAGTTACAATGCAGGGCCCCTTGAAGCTTTCTTT. Translation: CASSYNAGPLEAFF.

This clone was found a few times. The chain uses TRBV6-4 and TRBJ2-3; TRBD2 matches at 7 bases. CDR1 is MRHNA, CDR2 SNTAGT, per germline. This CDR3 region has 14 residues. The V segment lost 3 bases and the J segment 5 bases; nucleotides outside the gene matches: 5. Here the CDR3 reads CASSEGTGGDTQYF. CDR3 nucleotides: TGTGCCAGCAGTGAGGGGACGGGAGGAGATACGCAGTATTTT.